This TCR beta chain stems from a study of blood T cell repertoires in COVID-19. Background on the study: Italy, Spain and the United States were the sources of the convalescent and acute COVID-19 samples.

As originally analysed: Reference gene primers were amplified, and this amplification served to estimate nucleated cell counts. Clones were sequenced by immunoSEQ multiplex PCR, and TCRdb holds only the in-frame ones, with some missing. V and J calls and clone size are as listed in that table; D and trimming were resolved from the DNA. The repertoire has around 93,000 clones, over 80% of them found once; the top ten carry over 8.5%. CDR1 and CDR2 (germline): KGHSH, LQKENI. Germline trimming cut 6 bases from V and 2 bases from J; bases unmatched to any gene: 6. The CDR3 has 14 residues. Sequencing was done on a sample of peripheral blood. The sequence came from a man older than 75 with acute or convalescent COVID-19. The rearrangement uses TRBV18 and TRBJ1-2; 7 bases agree with TRBD1. For the CDR3, the DNA is TGTGCCAGCTCCGACAGGGATGTCAACTATGGCTACACCTTC. This translates into CASSDRDVNYGYTF.